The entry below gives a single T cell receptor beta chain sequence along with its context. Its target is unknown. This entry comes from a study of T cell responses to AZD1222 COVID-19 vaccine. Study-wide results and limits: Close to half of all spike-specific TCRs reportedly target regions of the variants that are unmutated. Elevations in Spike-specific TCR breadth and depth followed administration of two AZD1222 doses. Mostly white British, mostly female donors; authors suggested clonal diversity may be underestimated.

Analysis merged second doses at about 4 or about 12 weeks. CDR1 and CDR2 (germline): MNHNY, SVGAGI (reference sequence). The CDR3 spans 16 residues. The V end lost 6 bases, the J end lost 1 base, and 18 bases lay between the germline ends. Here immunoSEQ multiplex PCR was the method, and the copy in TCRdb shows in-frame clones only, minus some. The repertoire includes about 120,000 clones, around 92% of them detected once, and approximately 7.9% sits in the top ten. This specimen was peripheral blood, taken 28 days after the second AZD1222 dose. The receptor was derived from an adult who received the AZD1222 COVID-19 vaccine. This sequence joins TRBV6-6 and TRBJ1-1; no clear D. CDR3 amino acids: CASSSPLGQPNTEAFF. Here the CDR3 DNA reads TGTGCCAGCAGCTCTCCTCTGGGCCAACCGAACACTGAAGCTTTCTTT.